The clone carrying this T cell receptor (beta chain) was seen ten or more times. An end of the junction differs from the germline gene, which may be a read error. Per germline, CDR1 KGHSH and CDR2 LQKENI. The CDR3 consists of 14 residues. The data were taken from a study of shared clonotypes between healthy human individuals. The deep-level immunoSEQ assay was used. TCRdb's copy holds only in-frame clones and misses some; the assay was immunoSEQ multiplex PCR. The sample carries some 360,000 clones, more than 60% recorded once. This rearrangement joins TRBV18 to TRBJ2-7; the D gene is possibly TRBD1 (5 bases). The clonotype comes from a man aged 30 to 45 in good health. Sample: memory CD4+ T cells sorted from blood. Subset meaning: CD45RA-negative fraction. The CDR3 nucleotides read TGTGCCAGCTCCCCACAGGAAAGTAGTTACGAGCAGTACTTC. Its protein product is CASSPQESSYEQYF.